This T cell receptor (beta chain) was identified during a study of blood T cell repertoires in COVID-19. Study-wide context: The United States, Italy and Spain supplied acute and convalescent COVID-19 samples. Sources were T cells, B-cell-depleted T cells, or PBMCs; the material itself was cDNA or gDNA.

Profiling relied on immunoSEQ multiplex PCR, and the TCRdb table lists in-frame clones only, not all of them. The sample contains about 80,000 clones, 84% of which appear only once. The TCR originated in a human donor in a cohort sampled during active COVID-19. Sequenced: peripheral blood.

The DNA of the CDR3 is TGTGCCAGCAGCTCCAGGGTGGGTTACACCGGGGAGCTGTTTTTT. Its protein product is CASSSRVGYTGELFF. The V and J genes are TRBV11-2 and TRBJ2-2, with D possibly being TRBD1 (5 bases). This CDR3 region has 15 residues. V lost 4 bases, J lost 3 bases, and 12 bases lay in between. CDR1 and CDR2 from the germline V gene are SGHAT and FQNNGV. The full variable domain, in which reference TRBV11-2 and TRBJ2-2 provide the parts outside the CDR3, is EAGVAQSPRYKIIEKRQSVAFWCNPISGHATLYWYQQILGQGPKLLIQFQNNGVVDDSQLPKDRFSAERLKGVDSTLKIQPAKLEDSAVYLCASSSRVGYTGELFFGEGSRLTVL.